This T cell receptor (beta chain) comes out of a study of OX40 agonist ivuxolimab in advanced cancers. Study-wide context: Ivuxolimab was an agonistic, fully human IgG2 monoclonal antibody directed against OX40 (CD134), a costimulatory receptor. Intravenous ivuxolimab was administered to patients every 2 weeks at six dose levels: 0.01, 0.1, 0.3, 1.5, 3 and 10 mg/kg. Of the approximately 53 patients in dose escalation, about 20 had hepatocellular carcinoma, about 15 had melanoma, 9 had renal cell carcinoma and 9 had head and neck cancer. A male proportion of almost 85% and a mean age of around 60 years, ranging from about 23 to 90, were recorded for the dose-escalation cohort. Prior anti-PD-1, anti-PD-L1 or anti-CTLA-4 therapy was permitted, and 40% of dose-escalation patients had received checkpoint inhibitors. Partial responses were achieved by three dose-escalation patients, of whom one had hepatocellular carcinoma and two had cutaneous melanoma. The point of sequencing TCRbeta in the periphery was to test whether ivuxolimab changed TCR sequence diversity and drove clonal T-cell expansion. The paper describes the monotherapy dose-escalation part (N = 52 patients) of the phase I trial of ivuxolimab.

Genomic DNA was extracted from sorted cells for sequencing of the TCRbeta CDR3 region. TCRbeta CDR3 regions were sequenced using the immunoSEQ Assay. The clones in this table, taken by TCRdb from immuneACCESS, are in-frame only. Not every clone is retained; where verified, under half of the shortfall comes from an unresolved V gene, and the cause of the rest is unknown. The sample yields approximately 76,000 clones; roughly 88% were counted once. 0.8% to 0.9% of the sample is held by the ten biggest clonotypes. Relative to germline, V is missing 3 bases and J is missing 6 bases, with 8 bases of the junction outside any gene match. The CDR3 starts with the cysteine, ends with the phenylalanine, and has 14 residues. Only CDR3 DNA remains: 42 bases, in frame from the first base. CDR1 is given as GTSNPN and CDR2 as SVGIG, both from the germline V gene (reference sequence). The trial excluded patients who had a history of autoimmune disease or were on systemic immunosuppression. Peripheral blood for TCR sequencing was drawn from every dose cohort at baseline, at cycle 4 day 1 and at cycle 7 day 1. Samples came from an open-label, multicenter, first-in-human phase I dose-escalation trial of ivuxolimab. Adults with locally advanced or metastatic head and neck squamous cell, hepatocellular, melanoma or renal cell carcinoma were enrolled in the trial. CD4+ and CD8+ T cells were sorted separately from peripheral blood before TCR sequencing.

Beyond this particular receptor, the publication reports: Low levels of normalized T-cell clonal expansion were also seen in some patients who did not respond. The antigen specificity of the peripheral T cells that underwent clonal expansion was not determined. On average, CD8+ T cells showed more expanded clones than CD4+ T cells after ivuxolimab. In the 0.1-3.0 mg/kg groups, partial responders were among the patients with the lowest normalized peripheral clonal expansion, particularly in CD8+ T cells. At doses from 0.1 to 3.0 mg/kg, clonal expansion was seen in both CD4+ and CD8+ blood T cells between baseline and week 6.

A remark on this clone: This receptor's antigen is unknown. The sample holds no much larger clone one base away, and base qualities are not on file.

The V and J segments used are TRBV30 and TRBJ2-5; 9 junctional bases match TRBD1. The receptor's source is an adult with an advanced solid tumor such as melanoma, head and neck, liver or kidney cancer. Material: CD4+ or CD8+ T cells sorted from blood, obtained in a trial of the OX40 agonist ivuxolimab. The nucleotide sequence is given as TGTGCCTGGAGGAAAGGGACAGGGCCACAGACCCAGTACTTC. It codes for CAWRKGTGPQTQYF.